These T cell receptor beta chains were read from a single sample in a study of blood T cell repertoires in COVID-19. The data were produced by immunoSEQ multiplex PCR, yet TCRdb's version contains in-frame clones alone and is incomplete. In the table there are around 250,000 clones, more than 65% of which are singletons. The sample was peripheral blood. The receptors stem from a man in his forties or fifties with active or convalescent COVID-19. Both conserved end residues are part of each CDR3. The D gene is left open where the match is weak. A clone size is listed for some rows: how often the clone was seen (once, few, many), or a class if it is expanded.

J	D	V	size	CDR3	DNA
TRBJ1-4	-	TRBV7-2	-	CASSLVSATPVATNEKLFF	TGTGCCAGCAGCTTAGTGTCTGCGACACCGGTTGCAACTAATGAAAAACTGTTTTTT
TRBJ2-2	-	TRBV7-2	many	CASSFGGINTGELFF	TGTGCCAGCAGTTTTGGAGGAATTAACACCGGGGAGCTGTTTTTT
TRBJ2-3	-	TRBV27	-	CASSQGGTDTQYF	TGTGCCAGCAGCCAGGGTGGCACAGATACGCAGTATTTT
TRBJ1-2	-	TRBV28	-	CASSITGSYGYTF	TGTGCCAGCAGTATAACAGGATCCTATGGCTACACCTTC
TRBJ1-2	-	TRBV7-9	-	CASSHRGDGYTF	TGTGCCAGCAGCCACCGGGGGGATGGCTACACCTTC
TRBJ1-4	TRBD1	TRBV2	-	CASRSRTGIYEKLFF	TGTGCCAGCAGATCTCGGACAGGGATTTATGAAAAACTGTTTTTT
TRBJ1-1	-	TRBV28	once	CASSIHRVGPEAFF	TGTGCCAGCAGTATCCACAGGGTGGGTCCTGAAGCTTTCTTT
TRBJ2-7	TRBD1	TRBV3-1/TRBV3-2	-	CASSQVPPGGPYEQYF	TGTGCCAGCAGCCAAGTTCCCCCAGGGGGTCCCTACGAGCAGTACTTC
TRBJ1-2	-	TRBV2	-	CASTGAQGSYGYTF	TGTGCCAGCACCGGGGCGCAGGGGTCCTATGGCTACACCTTC
TRBJ2-7	-	TRBV11-2	once	CASSLDLFGSEQYF	TGTGCCAGCAGCTTAGATCTCTTCGGGAGCGAGCAGTACTTC
TRBJ2-2	-	TRBV19	-	CASSPQGVIADTGELFF	TGTGCCAGTAGCCCGCAGGGCGTAATTGCGGACACCGGGGAGCTGTTTTTT
TRBJ1-2	-	TRBV3-1/TRBV3-2	-	CASSQPRQARQGYTF	TGTGCCAGCAGCCAACCTAGACAGGCCCGTCAAGGCTACACCTTC
TRBJ2-1	TRBD1	TRBV5-5	-	CASSLGTGVYEQFF	TGTGCCAGCAGCTTGGGGACAGGGGTATATGAGCAGTTCTTC
TRBJ1-2	TRBD1	TRBV6-2/TRBV6-3	-	CASSRDRANGYTF	TGTGCCAGCAGTCGGGACAGAGCGAATGGCTACACCTTC
TRBJ1-5	TRBD1	TRBV7-6	-	CASSPRILDRGDQPQHF	TGTGCCAGCAGCCCACGTATACTAGACAGGGGAGATCAGCCCCAGCATTTT
TRBJ2-2	TRBD2	TRBV11-2	-	CASSPRLAGSSAGELFF	TGTGCCAGCAGCCCACGACTAGCGGGGAGTTCCGCCGGGGAGCTGTTTTTT
TRBJ1-6	-	TRBV28	-	CASLLNPGGSPLHF	TGTGCCAGCCTACTGAACCCCGGAGGATCACCCCTCCACTTT
TRBJ1-2	-	TRBV3-1/TRBV3-2	-	CASSPPGGGYTF	TGTGCCAGCAGCCCCCCAGGAGGCGGCTACACCTTC
TRBJ2-7	-	TRBV7-9	-	CASSFSGPYEQYF	TGTGCCAGCAGCTTTTCCGGTCCCTACGAGCAGTACTTC
TRBJ2-7	-	TRBV6-2/TRBV6-3	-	CASSYRGAVDEQYF	TGTGCCAGCAGTTACCGGGGGGCCGTCGACGAGCAGTACTTC
TRBJ1-1	TRBD1	TRBV2	-	CASSARTGVNTEAFF	TGTGCCAGCAGTGCTCGGACAGGAGTGAACACTGAAGCTTTCTTT
TRBJ1-1	-	TRBV6-2/TRBV6-3	-	CASSHPRTLLNTEAFF	TGTGCCAGCAGTCATCCGCGGACATTATTGAACACTGAAGCTTTCTTT
TRBJ2-1	TRBD2	TRBV19	-	CASRRSSGVTYNEQFF	TGTGCCAGCCGCCGTTCTAGCGGGGTTACTTACAATGAGCAGTTCTTC
TRBJ2-2	TRBD1	TRBV19	few	CASSPGQGAWGTGELFF	TGTGCCAGTAGCCCGGGACAGGGGGCGTGGGGAACCGGGGAGCTGTTTTTT
TRBJ1-4	-	TRBV18	-	CASSPGVEKLFF	TGTGCCAGCTCCCCGGGGGTTGAAAAACTGTTTTTT
TRBJ2-3	-	TRBV2	once	CASSERSTDTQYF	TGTGCCAGCAGTGAACGGAGCACAGATACGCAGTATTTT
TRBJ1-3	TRBD1	TRBV5-4	-	CASSYRGREDTIYF	TGTGCCAGCAGCTACAGGGGAAGGGAAGACACCATATATTTT
TRBJ2-3	-	TRBV4-2	-	CASSQALSGSTDTQYF	TGTGCCAGCAGCCAAGCCCTTAGCGGCAGCACAGATACGCAGTATTTT
TRBJ2-3	-	TRBV24-1	few	CATSYLQAGAGDTQYF	TGTGCCACCAGTTATTTGCAGGCGGGGGCGGGGGATACGCAGTATTTT
TRBJ1-4	-	TRBV13	-	CASSLGTAEKLFF	TGTGCCAGCAGCTTAGGTACAGCCGAAAAACTGTTTTTT
TRBJ1-5	TRBD1	TRBV3-1/TRBV3-2	-	CASSLGQFNIGNQPQHF	TGTGCCAGCAGCCTGGGACAGTTCAATATAGGCAATCAGCCCCAGCATTTT
TRBJ2-2	TRBD2	TRBV11-2	-	CAAGDYANTGELFF	TGTGCCGCGGGGGACTACGCGAACACCGGGGAGCTGTTTTTT
TRBJ1-4	-	TRBV19	-	CASSITGSTNEKLFF	TGTGCCAGTAGTATCACAGGTTCCACTAATGAAAAACTGTTTTTT
TRBJ1-1	-	TRBV14	-	CASSQDRRTRRTEAFF	TGTGCCAGCAGCCAAGACCGAAGGACTCGGAGGACTGAAGCTTTCTTT
TRBJ2-1	-	TRBV7-8	-	CASSSAGSQVNEQFF	TGTGCCAGCAGCTCGGCGGGATCTCAAGTCAATGAGCAGTTCTTC
TRBJ2-3	TRBD2	TRBV5-1	-	CASSYLLRGGVDTQYF	TGCGCCAGCAGCTACCTATTGCGGGGGGGCGTAGATACGCAGTATTTT
TRBJ1-2	-	TRBV25-1	-	CASSSTRTEGQGYTF	TGTGCCAGCAGTTCCACGAGGACAGAGGGGCAAGGCTACACCTTC
TRBJ2-3	TRBD2	TRBV4-2	-	CASSQVASSGGGPDTQYF	TGTGCCAGCAGCCAAGTAGCGTCTTCGGGGGGTGGCCCAGATACGCAGTATTTT
TRBJ1-2	TRBD1	TRBV6-1	-	CASSEKDRAYGYTF	TGTGCCAGCAGTGAAAAGGACAGGGCCTATGGCTACACCTTC